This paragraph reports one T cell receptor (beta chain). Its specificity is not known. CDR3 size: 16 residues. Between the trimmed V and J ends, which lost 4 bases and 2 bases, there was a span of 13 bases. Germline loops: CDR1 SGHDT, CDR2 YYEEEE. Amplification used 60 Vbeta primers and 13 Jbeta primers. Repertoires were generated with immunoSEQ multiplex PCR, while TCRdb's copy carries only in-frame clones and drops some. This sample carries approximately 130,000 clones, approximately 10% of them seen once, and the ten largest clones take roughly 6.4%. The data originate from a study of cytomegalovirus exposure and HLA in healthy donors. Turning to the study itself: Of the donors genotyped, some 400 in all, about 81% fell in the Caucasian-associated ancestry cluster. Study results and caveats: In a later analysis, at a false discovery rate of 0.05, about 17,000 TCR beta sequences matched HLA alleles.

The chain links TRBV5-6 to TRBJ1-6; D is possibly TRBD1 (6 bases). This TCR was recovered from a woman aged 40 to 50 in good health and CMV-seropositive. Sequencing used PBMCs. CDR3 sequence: CASSQTGIPYNSPLHF. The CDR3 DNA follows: TGTGCCAGCAGCCAAACAGGGATCCCCTATAATTCACCCCTCCACTTT.